The following is a TCR beta chain sequence with its context. Its antigen is unknown. Assay: immunoSEQ multiplex PCR; the TCRdb copy retains only in-frame clones and omits some. The data show about 77,000 clones, around 92% seen once. The data originate from a study of graft-versus-host responses after intestinal transplantation. Regarding the study as a whole: Early post-transplant HvG declines tracked with peak circulating GvH clone levels.

With V trimmed by 3 bases and J by 7 bases, 8 bases remained unmatched. Germline CDR1 is LGHNT and CDR2 is FRNRAP. This CDR3 is 14 amino acids long. Here the sequenced sample was PBMCs, taken 98 days after intestinal transplantation. V and J are TRBV12-5 and TRBJ1-2; 7 nucleotides agree with TRBD1. The sequence came from a human patient who received an intestinal transplant, so some T cells may come from the graft donor. The CDR3 reads CASGLGEGGGGYTF. CDR3 bases: TGTGCTAGTGGTTTAGGCGAAGGGGGCGGTGGCTACACCTTC. Full variable domain (outside the CDR3, taken from reference TRBV12-5 and TRBJ1-2): DARVTQTPRHKVTEMGQEVTMRCQPILGHNTVFWYRQTMMQGLELLAYFRNRAPLDDSGMPKDRFSAEMPDATLATLKIQPSEPRDSAVYFCASGLGEGGGGYTFGSGTRLTVV.